This T cell receptor (beta chain) was sequenced during a study of identical twins. TCRdb itself ran the 5' RACE reads through MiXCR, one entry per CDR3 protein. This table holds around 690,000 distinct CDR3 sequences, around 21% found once. The study's findings and limits: Conclusions leaned on cross-sectional statistical analysis and did not track the same donors over time.

Ten or more counts support this clonotype. No antigen is known for it. CDR3 length: 12 amino acids. CDR1 is DFQATT, CDR2 SNEGSKA, per germline (reference sequence). V was shortened by 5 bases and J by 3 bases, with 10 bases between the two germline ends. Separately, the same data were catalogued under a study of T cells expressing NK-cell markers. As that report states: Four of the donors also had these clonotypes leading their CD3+CD56-NKG2C+ fraction.

Sample: PBMCs. V gene TRBV20-1 combines with J gene TRBJ1-2; no firm D call. This clonotype was obtained from a woman younger than 30 in good health. In DNA, the CDR3 is TGCAGTGCTTGGCGAAGTGACTATGGCTACACCTTC. It yields the protein CSAWRSDYGYTF.